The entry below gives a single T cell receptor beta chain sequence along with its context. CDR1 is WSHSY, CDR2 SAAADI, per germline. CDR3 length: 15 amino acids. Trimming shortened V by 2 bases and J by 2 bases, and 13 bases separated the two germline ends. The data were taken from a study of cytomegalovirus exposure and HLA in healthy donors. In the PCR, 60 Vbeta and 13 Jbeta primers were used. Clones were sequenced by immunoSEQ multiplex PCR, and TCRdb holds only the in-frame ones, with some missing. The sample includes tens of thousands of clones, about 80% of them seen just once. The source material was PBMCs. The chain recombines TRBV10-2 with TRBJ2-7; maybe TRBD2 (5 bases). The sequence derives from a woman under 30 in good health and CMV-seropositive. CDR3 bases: TGCGCCAGCAGTGAGGGGGTAGCGAGCCCCTACGAGCAGTACTTC. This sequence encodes CASSEGVASPYEQYF.